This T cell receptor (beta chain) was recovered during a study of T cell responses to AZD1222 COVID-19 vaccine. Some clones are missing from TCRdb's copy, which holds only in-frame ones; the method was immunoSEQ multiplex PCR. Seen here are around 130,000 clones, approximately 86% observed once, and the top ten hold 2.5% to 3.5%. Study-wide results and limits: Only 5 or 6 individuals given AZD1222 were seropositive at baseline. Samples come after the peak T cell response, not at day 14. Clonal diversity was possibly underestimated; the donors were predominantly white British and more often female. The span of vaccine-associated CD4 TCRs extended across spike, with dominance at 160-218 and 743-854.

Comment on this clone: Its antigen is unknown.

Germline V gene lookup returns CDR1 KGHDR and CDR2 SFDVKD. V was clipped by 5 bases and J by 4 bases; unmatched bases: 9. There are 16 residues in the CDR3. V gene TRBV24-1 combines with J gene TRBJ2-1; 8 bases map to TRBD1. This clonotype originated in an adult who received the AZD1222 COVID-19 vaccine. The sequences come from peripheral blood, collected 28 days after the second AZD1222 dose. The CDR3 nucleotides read TGTGCCACCAGTGGCCCCTCCGGGACAGGATACAATGAGCAGTTCTTC. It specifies CATSGPSGTGYNEQFF.